This T cell receptor (beta chain) stems from a study of Ad26.COV2.S vaccination and SARS-CoV-2 variants. For the study at large: Intramuscular Ad26.COV2.S doses were given once or twice, 56 days apart.

Profiling relied on immunoSEQ multiplex PCR, and the TCRdb table lists in-frame clones only, not all of them. The data show fewer than 400,000 clones, 86% seen once. Treatment indicated: around 19 received Ad26.COV2.S at low or high dose, single or two shots; 5 received placebo; per-sample allocation not given. Sampling was performed 63 days after the first vaccine or placebo injection. An Ad26 vector that expressed Wuhan-strain SARS-CoV-2 spike constituted the vaccine. A note on this clone: Its target is not known.

Study-wide results and caveats: Reportedly, spike-specific CD8+ and CD4+ T cell responses achieved substantial breadth once vaccination had taken place.

The germline V gene encodes CDR1 SGHRS and CDR2 YFSETQ. The CDR3 is made up of 16 amino acids. V gave up 4 bases and J gave up 10 bases; unmatched junction bases: 15. The clonotype comes from a person between 18 and 59 years old who received the Ad26.COV2.S COVID-19 vaccine or a placebo. The sample was peripheral blood, taken in a trial of Ad26.COV2.S vaccine versus placebo. The V gene is TRBV5-1, the J gene TRBJ2-3; 10 nucleotides line up with TRBD2. CDR3 in DNA: TGCGCCAGCAGCCCCCGGGTAGCGGGGGGAACTACGGCGCAGTATTTT. It codes for CASSPRVAGGTTAQYF.